These T cell receptor beta chains were read from a single sample in a study of breast tumors, draining lymph nodes, adjacent tissues. TCRdb analysed the multiplex PCR reads with MiXCR anew, one entry per CDR3 protein. The sample lists some 170,000 distinct CDR3 sequences; around 35% were seen once. Sequenced sample: axillary lymph node tissue. The receptors were gathered from a female donor with breast cancer. Some clones in this sample may be carry-over from other donors' samples. Each CDR3 is given with its conserved first and last residue. Fields, in order: D gene, V gene, CDR3 protein. D genes are given only for firm matches.

d_call: NA; v_call: TRBV6-5; cdr3_aa: CASSRWTGNQPQHF
d_call: NA; v_call: TRBV10-3; cdr3_aa: CAISEPEGDTDTQYF
d_call: NA; v_call: TRBV2; cdr3_aa: CASSEEGGRTDTQYF
d_call: NA; v_call: TRBV7-2; cdr3_aa: CASSRVGGTNTGELFF
d_call: TRBD1; v_call: TRBV18; cdr3_aa: CASSPRQGQSGNTIYF
d_call: NA; v_call: TRBV27; cdr3_aa: CASSLFSSPYNEQFF
d_call: NA; v_call: TRBV7-8; cdr3_aa: CASSWNTGTGELFF
d_call: NA; v_call: TRBV3-1; cdr3_aa: CASSLTTGLVYGYTF
d_call: TRBD2; v_call: TRBV4-2; cdr3_aa: CASSLSGPLPAGELFF
d_call: TRBD1; v_call: TRBV5-1; cdr3_aa: CASSRTGGSGGEQYF
d_call: NA; v_call: TRBV2; cdr3_aa: CASRIRTASYNEQFF
d_call: NA; v_call: TRBV19; cdr3_aa: CASVGGYAGANVLTF
d_call: TRBD2; v_call: TRBV28; cdr3_aa: CASSLFGTSGRRDTQYF
d_call: TRBD1; v_call: TRBV10-3; cdr3_aa: CAISPGDRHYANTF
d_call: NA; v_call: TRBV5-4; cdr3_aa: CASSPQLGPTYTGELFF
d_call: TRBD1; v_call: TRBV18; cdr3_aa: CASSTTGAGEQYF
d_call: TRBD1; v_call: TRBV11-2; cdr3_aa: CASSLRGDRHQPQHF
d_call: NA; v_call: TRBV20-1; cdr3_aa: CSAMVGGTQETQYF
d_call: NA; v_call: TRBV30; cdr3_aa: CAWSGQGGNTIYF
d_call: NA; v_call: TRBV20-1; cdr3_aa: CSARDMVF
d_call: TRBD2; v_call: TRBV5-5; cdr3_aa: CASSTSGGQGGELFF
d_call: NA; v_call: TRBV24-1; cdr3_aa: CATSESQMSTDTQYF
d_call: NA; v_call: TRBV11-2; cdr3_aa: CASSLEDGGVQTQYF
d_call: NA; v_call: TRBV2; cdr3_aa: CASSDRQLNTEAFF
d_call: NA; v_call: TRBV6-2/TRBV6-3; cdr3_aa: CASTGVQNLYSNQPQHF
d_call: TRBD2; v_call: TRBV18; cdr3_aa: CASSPTSGVQETQYF
d_call: TRBD1; v_call: TRBV2; cdr3_aa: CASGSRGQANTEAFF
d_call: NA; v_call: TRBV5-1; cdr3_aa: CASSLSGVYNEQFF
d_call: TRBD2; v_call: TRBV20-1; cdr3_aa: CSAPSGGPQETQYF
d_call: NA; v_call: TRBV11-3; cdr3_aa: CASSYDSLTEAFF
d_call: TRBD1; v_call: TRBV5-6; cdr3_aa: CASSLDRVSGYTF
d_call: TRBD1; v_call: TRBV24-1; cdr3_aa: CATSDPGQGGLVTYNEQFF
d_call: NA; v_call: TRBV27; cdr3_aa: CASNRLWGTYNEQFF
d_call: NA; v_call: TRBV9; cdr3_aa: CASSVVPGDCF
d_call: NA; v_call: TRBV24-1; cdr3_aa: CATSGPPPDAREQYF
d_call: NA; v_call: TRBV5-5; cdr3_aa: CASSLADPGKETQYF
d_call: TRBD1; v_call: TRBV11-2; cdr3_aa: CASSYRTGVGPEAFF
d_call: TRBD2; v_call: TRBV7-6; cdr3_aa: CASSLAGEGCIQYF
d_call: NA; v_call: TRBV6-6; cdr3_aa: CAHSGQGRNQPQHF
d_call: NA; v_call: TRBV4-1; cdr3_aa: CASSQVGLNSGNTIYF
d_call: NA; v_call: TRBV19; cdr3_aa: CASSPSGGPNEKLFF
d_call: NA; v_call: TRBV7-9; cdr3_aa: CASSLAVGNSPLHF
d_call: NA; v_call: TRBV20-1; cdr3_aa: CSAKRSEANYEQYF
d_call: TRBD2; v_call: TRBV5-1; cdr3_aa: CASSPKPKLAGVRTDTQYF